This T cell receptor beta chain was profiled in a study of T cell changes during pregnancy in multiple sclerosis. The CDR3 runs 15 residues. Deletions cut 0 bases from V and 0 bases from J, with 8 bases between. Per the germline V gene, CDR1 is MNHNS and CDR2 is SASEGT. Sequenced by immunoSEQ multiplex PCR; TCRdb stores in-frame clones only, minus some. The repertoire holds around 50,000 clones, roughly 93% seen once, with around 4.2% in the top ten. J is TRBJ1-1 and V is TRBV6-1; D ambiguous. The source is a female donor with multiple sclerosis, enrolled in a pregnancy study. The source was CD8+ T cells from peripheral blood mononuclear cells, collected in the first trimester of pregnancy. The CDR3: CASSEARGLNTEAFF. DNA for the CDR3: TGTGCCAGCAGTGAAGCGCGGGGATTGAACACTGAAGCTTTCTTT.